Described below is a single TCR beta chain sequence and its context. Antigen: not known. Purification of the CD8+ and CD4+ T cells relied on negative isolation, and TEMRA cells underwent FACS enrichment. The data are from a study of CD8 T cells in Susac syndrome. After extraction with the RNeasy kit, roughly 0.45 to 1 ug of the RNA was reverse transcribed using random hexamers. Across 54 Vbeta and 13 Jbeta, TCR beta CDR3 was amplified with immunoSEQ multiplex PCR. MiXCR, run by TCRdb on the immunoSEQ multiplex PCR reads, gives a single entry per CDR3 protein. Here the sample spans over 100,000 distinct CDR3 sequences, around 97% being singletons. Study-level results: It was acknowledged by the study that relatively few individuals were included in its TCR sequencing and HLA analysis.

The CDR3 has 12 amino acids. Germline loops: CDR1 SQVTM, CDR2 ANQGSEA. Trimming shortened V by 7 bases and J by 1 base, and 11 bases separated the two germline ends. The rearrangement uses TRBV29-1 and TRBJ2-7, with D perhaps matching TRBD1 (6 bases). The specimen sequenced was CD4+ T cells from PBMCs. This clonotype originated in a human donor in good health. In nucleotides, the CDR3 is TGCAGCGCCAGGGGTAGTTCCTACGAGCAGTACTTC. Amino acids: CSARGSSYEQYF.